These T cell receptor gamma chains were read from a single sample in a study of Vδ1+ human thymocytes. TCRdb repeated clone calling on the multiplex PCR reads with CATT. The table shows roughly 24,000 gamma-chain clones, with about an eighth occurring only once. The material sequenced was Vdelta1+ gamma-delta thymocytes from the thymus. These receptor sequences come from a child in the first two years of life who had congenital heart surgery. Each CDR3 is given with its conserved first and last residue. Rows may omit the clone size; those that give it use once, few, many or a size class.

>TRGV5|TRGJP2|.
CATWDRLESDWIKTF
TGTGCCACCTGGGACAGGCTCGAGAGTGATTGGATCAAGACGTTT
>TRGV9|TRGJ1/TRGJ2|few
CALWDPRGYYKKLF
TGTGCCTTGTGGGATCCACGGGGTTATTATAAGAAACTCTTT
>TRGV9|TRGJP1|.
CALWEVTGWFKIF
TGTGCCTTGTGGGAGGTTACTGGTTGGTTCAAGATATTT
>TRGV8|TRGJ1/TRGJ2|few
CATWDVYKKLF
TGTGCCACCTGGGACGTATATAAGAAACTCTTT
>TRGV4|TRGJ1/TRGJ2|.
CATWNGRCYKKLF
TGTGCCACCTGGAATGGGCGCTGTTATAAGAAACTCTTT
>TRGV9|TRGJ1/TRGJ2|medium-sized
CALWEVRNYYKKLF
TGTGCCTTGTGGGAGGTGCGGAATTATTATAAGAAACTCTTT
>TRGV9|TRGJ1/TRGJ2|.
CALWEVQENYKKLF
TGTGCCTTGTGGGAGGTGCAAGAGAATTATAAGAAACTCTTT
>TRGV4|TRGJP1|.
CATWNGARLGSTGWFKIF
TGTGCCACCTGGAATGGGGCCCGCTTAGGGTCCACTGGTTGGTTCAAGATATTT
>TRGV4|TRGJ1/TRGJ2|once
CATWNARPYKKLF
TGTGCCACCTGGAACGCCCGACCCTATAAGAAACTCTTT
>TRGV9|TRGJ1/TRGJ2|few
CALWEVRVRYKKLF
TGTGCCTTGTGGGAGGTGCGTGTGAGGTATAAGAAACTCTTT
>TRGV4|TRGJ1/TRGJ2|few
CATWNPHYKKLF
TGTGCCACCTGGAATCCCCATTATAAGAAACTCTTT
>TRGV4|TRGJ1/TRGJ2|.
CATWDEGGKLF
TGTGCCACCTGGGATGAAGGGGGGAAACTCTTT
>TRGV9|TRGJP1|few
CALWEVHPITTGWFKIF
TGTGCCTTGTGGGAGGTGCACCCTATTACCACTGGTTGGTTCAAGATATTT
>TRGV3|TRGJ1/TRGJ2|few
CATWVANYYKKLF
TGTGCCACCTGGGTCGCGAATTATTATAAGAAACTCTTT
>TRGV8|TRGJ1/TRGJ2|.
CATWGPGYMITRDKKLF
TGTGCCACCTGGGGCCCGGGATATATGATAACCCGTGATAAGAAACTCTTT
>TRGV4|TRGJP2|.
CATWDGRSSDWIKTF
TGTGCCACCTGGGATGGGCGTAGTAGTGATTGGATCAAGACGTTT
>TRGV5|TRGJ1/TRGJ2|few
CATWDRRGDYKKLF
TGTGCCACCTGGGACAGGCGGGGTGATTATAAGAAACTCTTT
>TRGV5|TRGJ1/TRGJ2|.
CATWDDPHYYKKLF
TGTGCCACCTGGGACGACCCCCATTATTATAAGAAACTCTTT
>TRGV4|TRGJ1/TRGJ2|few
CATWNSENYKKLF
TGTGCCACCTGGAATTCCGAAAATTATAAGAAACTCTTT
>TRGV5|TRGJP2|.
CATWDPDHSSDWIKTF
TGTGCCACCTGGGACCCCGATCATAGTAGTGATTGGATTAAGACGTTT
>TRGV9|TRGJ1/TRGJ2|medium-sized
CALWEAPNYYKKLF
TGTGCCTTGTGGGAGGCTCCGAATTATTATAAGAAACTCTTT
>TRGV9|TRGJ1/TRGJ2|.
CALWESPNYKKLF
TGTGCCTTGTGGGAGTCTCCCAATTATAAGAAACTCTTT
>TRGV8|TRGJ1/TRGJ2|.
CATWDTRLRKLF
TGTGCCACCTGGGATACCCGTTTGAGGAAACTCTTT
>TRGV2|TRGJ1/TRGJ2|.
CATWDGGPFYYKKLF
TGTGCCACCTGGGACGGGGGTCCGTTTTATTATAAGAAACTCTTT
>TRGV2|TRGJ1/TRGJ2|.
CATWDRLRGYKKLF
TGTGCCACCTGGGACAGGCTCCGGGGTTATAAGAAACTCTTT
>TRGV8|TRGJ1/TRGJ2|few
CATWERAPYKKLF
TGTGCCACCTGGGAGAGGGCCCCTTATAAGAAACTCTTT
>TRGV9|TRGJ1/TRGJ2|.
CALWEDPPIKKLF
TGTGCCTTGTGGGAGGACCCTCCCATTAAGAAACTCTTT
>TRGV2|TRGJ1/TRGJ2|.
CATWDGRRSLSSNYYKKLF
TGTGCCACCTGGGACGGGCGAAGGAGTTTAAGTTCGAATTATTATAAGAAACTCTTT
>TRGV4|TRGJ1/TRGJ2|few
CATWDEFKPSVCNKKLF
TGTGCCACCTGGGATGAATTTAAACCTTCTGTTTGCAATAAGAAGCTCTTT
>TRGV4|TRGJ1/TRGJ2|few
CATWDGPGIRGFYYKKLF
TGTGCCACCTGGGATGGGCCGGGGATTCGGGGGTTCTATTATAAGAAACTCTTT
>TRGV9|TRGJ1/TRGJ2|.
CALWEDPNYYKKLF
TGTGCCTTGTGGGAGGACCCAAATTATTATAAGAAACTCTTT
>TRGV4|TRGJ1/TRGJ2|few
CATWKPGPKKLF
TGTGCCACCTGGAAGCCTGGACCTAAGAAACTCTTT
>TRGV2|TRGJ1/TRGJ2|few
CATWDQGRDYKKLF
TGTGCCACCTGGGACCAGGGGAGAGATTATAAGAAACTCTTT
>TRGV5|TRGJ1/TRGJ2|.
CATWDRSRKLF
TGTGCCACCTGGGATAGGTCTAGGAAACTCTTT
>TRGV2|TRGJP2|.
CATWDGRDSSDWIKTF
TGTGCCACCTGGGACGGGCGGGATAGTAGTGATTGGATCAAGACGTTT
>TRGV9|TRGJ1/TRGJ2|few
CALWEVHPRWRRETYYKKLF
TGTGCCTTGTGGGAGGTGCACCCCCGCTGGCGGCGCGAAACTTATTATAAGAAACTCTTT
>TRGV9|TRGJ1/TRGJ2|.
CALWGLYYKKLF
TGTGCCTTGTGGGGGCTTTATTATAAGAAACTCTTT